These T cell receptor beta chains were read from a single sample in a study of blood T cell repertoires in COVID-19. Using immunoSEQ multiplex PCR, the repertoire was profiled, and TCRdb retains in-frame clones only, with some absent. In the table there are some 80,000 clones, 70% to 90% of which are singletons. Input material: peripheral blood. Receptors were obtained from a man older than 75 with active or convalescent COVID-19. Each CDR3 is given with its conserved first and last residue. Each record gives: CDR3 DNA, CDR3 protein, V gene, D gene, clone size, J gene. A D gene is named only where the DNA matches it firmly. Expanded clones get a size class; other rows say once, few or many, or leave the size out.

TGCAGCGTTTTTCGGGACTATGGCACTGAAGCTTTCTTT	CSVFRDYGTEAFF	TRBV29-1	-	-	TRBJ1-1
TGCGCCAGCAGCTTGGGAGGCGGGACGGTCACAGATACGCAGTATTTT	CASSLGGGTVTDTQYF	TRBV5-1	-	-	TRBJ2-3
TGTGCCACCAGTGATTTGTCGGCAGGGGTGGATACGCAGTATTTT	CATSDLSAGVDTQYF	TRBV24-1	-	-	TRBJ2-3
TGTGCCAGCAGTGAAGCGTCCGCGGGTACGCAGTATTTT	CASSEASAGTQYF	TRBV2	-	once	TRBJ2-3
TGTGCCAGCAGTTTATACAGGGATGGCACTGAAGCTTTCTTT	CASSLYRDGTEAFF	TRBV27	-	-	TRBJ1-1
TGTGCCAGTACTTCCCTGACAGGATCTAACTATGGCTACACCTTC	CASTSLTGSNYGYTF	TRBV19	-	-	TRBJ1-2
TGCGCCAGCAGCTTGGCCCTAGCGGGCCAAGAGACCCAGTACTTC	CASSLALAGQETQYF	TRBV5-1	TRBD2	-	TRBJ2-5
TGTGCCAGCAGTCGAAGTAGATTGGATGAGCAGTTCTTC	CASSRSRLDEQFF	TRBV6-4	-	-	TRBJ2-1
TGTGCCAGCAGCAACCGGACAGGGGGCCTTGCTGGAAACACCATATATTTT	CASSNRTGGLAGNTIYF	TRBV11-3	TRBD1	-	TRBJ1-3
TGTGCCAGCAGTTTGGAGTTGGGTTGGCCTTCACCCCTCCACTTT	CASSLELGWPSPLHF	TRBV2	-	-	TRBJ1-6
TGTGCCAGCAGTTACGACGCGGGAGCCGGGGGGACGCAGTATTTT	CASSYDAGAGGTQYF	TRBV6-5	TRBD2	-	TRBJ2-3
TGTGCCAGCAGCACGCCCGACCCCAACGCGGGGGGCTACACCTTC	CASSTPDPNAGGYTF	TRBV7-9	-	-	TRBJ1-2
TGTGCCAGTAGTACATATAGACAGGGGCGGACTAATGAAAAACTGTTTTTT	CASSTYRQGRTNEKLFF	TRBV19	TRBD1	-	TRBJ1-4
TGTGCCAGTAGTTCACCAGGGATATCAAGCAATCAGCCCCAGCATTTT	CASSSPGISSNQPQHF	TRBV19	-	-	TRBJ1-5
TGCGCCAGCAGCTTGGTCGGGAGTGATAAATGGGAGACCCAGTACTTC	CASSLVGSDKWETQYF	TRBV5-1	-	-	TRBJ2-5
TGTGCCACCAGGGACGAACAGGCGGTCTATGGCTACACCTTC	CATRDEQAVYGYTF	TRBV24-1	-	-	TRBJ1-2
TGCGCCAGCAGCTTGGACGGTAGAATAAATGAGCAGTTCTTC	CASSLDGRINEQFF	TRBV5-1	-	-	TRBJ2-1
TGTGCCAGCAGCTTAATTGCGACACGACGCGGGGAGCTGTTTTTT	CASSLIATRRGELFF	TRBV7-9	-	few	TRBJ2-2
TGTGCCAGCAGCTTGTATGGGACAGGGGATGAAAAACTGTTTTTT	CASSLYGTGDEKLFF	TRBV5-5	TRBD1	few	TRBJ1-4
TGTGCCAGCAGCTTAGCTTCAGTCCTCTCTGGAAACACCATATATTTT	CASSLASVLSGNTIYF	TRBV7-9	-	-	TRBJ1-3
TGTGCCATCAGTGAACCCCAGGGAGGGGCGGGTCAGCCCCAGCATTTT	CAISEPQGGAGQPQHF	TRBV10-3	-	few	TRBJ1-5
TGTGCCAGTAGTATGAGGGACAGGGGTTACAATCAGCCCCAGCATTTT	CASSMRDRGYNQPQHF	TRBV19	TRBD1	few	TRBJ1-5
TGTGCCAGCAGCCTGGGACAGGGCTCAACTAATGAAAAACTGTTTTTT	CASSLGQGSTNEKLFF	TRBV5-4	TRBD1	-	TRBJ1-4
TGTGCCAGCAGCTCGTCCGGGACAGGGGGCGTATATACGCAGTATTTT	CASSSSGTGGVYTQYF	TRBV7-6	TRBD1	few	TRBJ2-3
TGTGCCATCCCGGGACTAGAAACATCTGAGCAGTTCTTC	CAIPGLETSEQFF	TRBV3-1/TRBV3-2	TRBD2	-	TRBJ2-1
TGTGCCAGCAAAGGGGACTTCATGGAGCAGTTCTTC	CASKGDFMEQFF	TRBV12-3/TRBV12-4	-	-	TRBJ2-1
TGTGCCTGGACTAGGGGGCTAGCGGGAGGGTTAGATGAGCAGTTCTTC	CAWTRGLAGGLDEQFF	TRBV30	TRBD2	-	TRBJ2-1
TGTGCCAGCAGCCAACTGCGCACCGGGGAGCTGTTTTTT	CASSQLRTGELFF	TRBV3-1/TRBV3-2	-	-	TRBJ2-2
TGTGCCAGCAGTTTAAACAGGGGGCTTGGGAGCAATCAGCCCCAGCATTTT	CASSLNRGLGSNQPQHF	TRBV27	TRBD1	-	TRBJ1-5
TGCGCCAGCAGCCAAGTTTGGACAGGGGTATACCAGCCCCAGCATTTT	CASSQVWTGVYQPQHF	TRBV4-1	TRBD1	-	TRBJ1-5
TGTGCCAGCAGCCAGAATGTGGGGGGTCAGCCCCAGCATTTT	CASSQNVGGQPQHF	TRBV3-1/TRBV3-2	-	once	TRBJ1-5
TGTGCCAGCAGCGCGACCGCCGCCGGACACAACTATGGCTACACCTTC	CASSATAAGHNYGYTF	TRBV9	-	once	TRBJ1-2
TGCGCCAGCAGCCAACGACTAGCGGGGAGCGGGGAGCTGTTTTTT	CASSQRLAGSGELFF	TRBV5-1	TRBD2	-	TRBJ2-2
TGTGCCAGTAGTATAGATCAAGGGGCGAGTGGCTACACCTTC	CASSIDQGASGYTF	TRBV19	-	once	TRBJ1-2
TGCGCCAGCAGGGGAAACAGGGGCACAGATACGCAGTATTTT	CASRGNRGTDTQYF	TRBV5-1	-	-	TRBJ2-3
TGTGCCAGAAGCCCCGGGAATACGGGAGAAAAACTGTTTTTT	CARSPGNTGEKLFF	TRBV2	-	-	TRBJ1-4
TGTGCCAGCAGCTTAGGGGCACAGAACTATGGCTACACCTTC	CASSLGAQNYGYTF	TRBV7-2	-	-	TRBJ1-2
TGTGCCAGCAGCCGTTCGGGACAGAGTAATGAAAAACTGTTTTTT	CASSRSGQSNEKLFF	TRBV5-4	TRBD1	-	TRBJ1-4
TGTGCCACCAGGGGAACAGGGGATCCATACACCGGGGAGCTGTTTTTT	CATRGTGDPYTGELFF	TRBV24-1	TRBD1	-	TRBJ2-2
TGCGCCAGCAGCCTTGACGGACAGGGTATGAACACTGAAGCTTTCTTT	CASSLDGQGMNTEAFF	TRBV5-1	TRBD1	-	TRBJ1-1
TGCGCCAGCAGCACAGGGGGAACAACTAATGAAAAACTGTTTTTT	CASSTGGTTNEKLFF	TRBV5-1	TRBD1	-	TRBJ1-4
TGTGCCAGTAGTATACTAGCGGGAGGGTTGGATACGCAGTATTTT	CASSILAGGLDTQYF	TRBV19	TRBD2	-	TRBJ2-3
TGTGCCAGGGAACCGGGACTAGCGGGAAACACAGATACGCAGTATTTT	CAREPGLAGNTDTQYF	TRBV2	TRBD2	-	TRBJ2-3
TGTGCCAGTAGCCCGGGACTCCGAAATGAAAAACTGTTTTTT	CASSPGLRNEKLFF	TRBV19	-	-	TRBJ1-4
TGTGCCAGCAGCCCCCGACAGGGCCAAGAGACCCAGTACTTC	CASSPRQGQETQYF	TRBV14	TRBD1	-	TRBJ2-5
TGCGCCAGCAGCTTGGTTGCGGGAGGGCCGGGAGAGCAGTTCTTC	CASSLVAGGPGEQFF	TRBV5-1	TRBD2	-	TRBJ2-1
TGTGCCAGCAGCTTATCCGGGACAGGGGTTATTGAAAAACTGTTTTTT	CASSLSGTGVIEKLFF	TRBV7-9	TRBD1	-	TRBJ1-4
TGTGCCAGCAGTTTACCGAATTCACCCCTCCACTTT	CASSLPNSPLHF	TRBV12-3/TRBV12-4	-	-	TRBJ1-6
TGCGCCAGCAGCTCGGGACTAGCGGGAGTCACCGGGGAGCTGTTTTTT	CASSSGLAGVTGELFF	TRBV5-1	TRBD2	-	TRBJ2-2
TGCGCCAGCAGCCAAGAGGGGGCTAGCACAGATACGCAGTATTTT	CASSQEGASTDTQYF	TRBV4-1	-	-	TRBJ2-3